This T cell receptor (beta chain) was identified during a study of T cells after posttransplantation cyclophosphamide. Study observations and caveats: Donor CD8+ memory clones often dominated recipient blood repertoires at later times. Recipient CMV seropositivity and CMV reactivation strongly tracked TRB clonality. Tissue-infiltrating T cells from skin or gut overlapped little with blood T cells.

This related bone marrow graft donor gave peripheral blood on the day of marrow donation. Method: immunoSEQ multiplex PCR; TCRdb's copy keeps in-frame clones and lacks some. Seen here are tens of thousands of clones, roughly 92% observed once, and the top ten hold around 3%. There are 18 residues in the CDR3. Trimming took 1 base from V and 3 from J; bases not matched to a gene: 8. CDR1 is PRHDT, CDR2 FYEKMQ, per germline (reference sequence). A note on this clone: The antigen is undetermined.

The sample was PBMCs. This chain links TRBV13 with TRBJ2-7, with TRBD2 matching 14 bases. The receptor's source is a woman aged 45-65 years in good health and a related stem cell transplant donor. DNA of the CDR3: TGTGCCAGCAGCTTAGTGGGGACTAGCGGGAGTAAAAGCTACGAGCAGTACTTC. Its translation is CASSLVGTSGSKSYEQYF.